Below are 14 T cell receptor beta chains sequenced from a single sample in a study of T cells after posttransplantation cyclophosphamide. Here immunoSEQ multiplex PCR was the method, and the copy in TCRdb shows in-frame clones only, minus some. In the table there are some 20,000 clones, about 97% of which are singletons. Cells defined as naive were viable CD3+CD4+ or CD3+CD8+ and CCR7+CD45RA+CD45RO-CD95-CD27+CD28+. Sequenced: naive CD4+ T cells sorted from PBMCs. These receptors were taken from a man in his fifties or sixties in good health, CMV-negative, and a related stem cell transplant donor.

J is TRBJ2-7 and V is TRBV7-9; TRBD2 matches at 9 bases. Trimming at V came to 2 bases and at J to 2 bases, leaving 7 bases not matched to a gene. Germline V gives CDR1 SEHNR, CDR2 FQNEAQ (reference sequence). CDR3 size: 16 residues. CDR3 protein: CASSLSAASGAYEQYF. The CDR3 DNA reads as TGTGCCAGCAGCTTATCGGCGGCTAGCGGGGCCTACGAGCAGTACTTC.

This clone was seen a single time. The chain links TRBV2 to TRBJ1-1, with D unclear. The CDR3 has 14 residues. V dropped 4 bases and J dropped 1 base, with 10 bases sitting between them. Looked up from germline, CDR1 is SNHLY and CDR2 is FYNNEI. CDR3 coding DNA: TGTGCCAGCAGTGTAGCAGCTGCGAACACTGAAGCTTTCTTT. Its protein is CASSVAAANTEAFF.

This chain links TRBV6-1 with TRBJ2-7; D unresolved. CDR1 is MNHNS and CDR2 is SASEGT in the germline V gene. The CDR3 has 13 amino acids. Trimming took off 4 bases at V and 2 bases at J, with 9 bases between the two ends. The CDR3 here is CASSGSLTYEQYF. DNA of the CDR3: TGTGCCAGCAGTGGGAGTCTAACCTACGAGCAGTACTTC.

This clone was found once. The CDR3 reads CATRGGGYGYTF. The CDR3 coding sequence is TGTGCCACCCGCGGGGGTGGCTATGGCTACACCTTC. The chain couples TRBV10-3 to TRBJ1-2; the D gene is possibly TRBD1 (5 bases). Trimming cost V 10 bases and J 4 bases, with 13 bases left between them. This CDR3 is 12 amino acids long. Germline V lookup: CDR1 ENHRY, CDR2 SYGVKD.

This CDR3 is CASSRKTGAGTEAFF. For the CDR3, the DNA is TGTGCCAGCTCTCGCAAGACAGGCGCAGGGACTGAAGCTTTCTTT. The chain links TRBV18 to TRBJ1-1; D is perhaps TRBD1 (6 bases). This CDR3 spans 15 amino acids. Germline V CDR1 and CDR2: KGHSH, LQKENI. V lost 6 bases to trimming and J lost 5 bases, with 19 bases between them.

This rearrangement joins TRBV5-4 to TRBJ1-2, with 12 bases aligning to TRBD1. There are 14 residues in the CDR3. Trimming cost V 5 bases and J 7 bases; bases outside gene matches: 6. CDR1 is SGHNT, CDR2 YYREEE, per germline (reference sequence). The CDR3 coding sequence is TGTGCCAGCAGTTGGAGGGACAGGGGGCCTGGCTACACCTTC. Encoded protein: CASSWRDRGPGYTF.

The chain employs TRBV6-5 and TRBJ1-1; 10 nucleotides align to TRBD1. The CDR3 runs 15 residues. Germline V gene sequence: CDR1 MNHEY, CDR2 SVGAGI. J was trimmed by 6 bases and V by 10 bases; bases with no gene match: 14. CDR3 loop: CATMGLTGGSAEAFF. The CDR3 DNA sequence: TGTGCCACCATGGGCCTGACAGGGGGCTCAGCTGAAGCTTTCTTT.

The chain recombines TRBV18 with TRBJ2-7; 7 bases are a match to TRBD1. V shed 5 bases, J shed 7 bases, and the junction held 8 bases outside the gene matches. CDR1 and CDR2 (germline): KGHSH, LQKENI. CDR3 length: 13 residues. This chain's CDR3 is CASSKNRGWEQYF. The CDR3 DNA follows: TGTGCCAGCTCAAAAAACAGGGGTTGGGAGCAGTACTTC.

The V and J genes are TRBV15 and TRBJ2-3; 7 nucleotides agree with TRBD2. This CDR3 comprises 16 residues. J gave up 3 bases and V 3 bases, and 9 bases lay outside the gene matches. The germline V gene encodes CDR1 LNHNV and CDR2 YYDKDF (reference sequence). The CDR3 protein is CATSRKRDSGTDTQYF. CDR3 nucleotide sequence: TGTGCCACCAGCAGGAAAAGGGATAGCGGGACAGATACGCAGTATTTT. Variable domain in full (rest from reference TRBV15 and TRBJ2-3): DAMVIQNPRYQVTQFGKPVTLSCSQTLNHNVMYWYQQKSSQAPKLLFHYYDKDFNNEADTPDNFQSRRPNTSFCFLDIRSPGLGDTAMYLCATSRKRDSGTDTQYFGPGTRLTVL.

The chain has TRBV18 and TRBJ2-7, with a possible D match to TRBD2 (6 bases). Trimming removed 3 bases at V and 4 bases at J, with 16 bases between. Germline CDR1 reads KGHSH; CDR2 reads LQKENI. This CDR3 comprises 15 residues. DNA for the CDR3: TGTGCCAGCTCACCCCGGAGGGAAGGAACGTACGAGCAGTACTTC. Translating it yields CASSPRREGTYEQYF.

The chain links TRBV29-1 to TRBJ1-1; possibly TRBD1 for D (6 bases). This CDR3 is 13 amino acids long. Trimming took off 1 base at V and 1 base at J, with 7 bases between the two ends. Germline V gene lookup returns CDR1 SQVTM and CDR2 ANQGSEA. CDR3 bases: TGCAGCGTTGAAGCACAGGGGAACACTGAAGCTTTCTTT. This codes for CSVEAQGNTEAFF.

The rearrangement joins TRBV19 to TRBJ2-6; possible D gene TRBD1, 5 bases. The CDR3 runs to 17 residues. CDR1 LNHDA and CDR2 SQIVND come from the germline V gene (reference sequence). V was cut by 4 bases and J by 2 bases, with 15 bases left in between. The CDR3 region is CASSRVIKGAGANVLTF. In DNA, the CDR3 is TGTGCCAGTAGTAGGGTGATTAAAGGGGCTGGGGCCAACGTCCTGACTTTC. Full variable domain (outside the CDR3, taken from reference TRBV19 and TRBJ2-6): DGGITQSPKYLFRKEGQNVTLSCEQNLNHDAMYWYRQDPGQGLRLIYYSQIVNDFQKGDIAEGYSVSREKKESFPLTVTSAQKNPTAFYLCASSRVIKGAGANVLTFGAGSRLTVL.

This chain connects TRBV28 to TRBJ1-2, with D unclear. CDR1 is MDHEN, CDR2 SYDVKM, per germline. The CDR3 is 12 residues long. The germline V and J ends were trimmed by 2 bases and 4 bases, with 5 bases remaining between them. The CDR3 bases are TGTGCCAGCAGTTTAGAGGGCTATGGCTACACCTTC. This gives the protein CASSLEGYGYTF.

The J gene is TRBJ1-1, the V gene TRBV5-1, with 9 bases lining up with TRBD1. This CDR3 comprises 15 residues. Germline-derived CDR1 and CDR2 are SGHRS and YFSETQ. The ends lost 0 bases at V and 6 bases at J; junction bases unmatched: 6. The CDR3 protein is CASSLGTGAQPEAFF. In nucleotides, the CDR3 is TGCGCCAGCAGCTTGGGGACAGGGGCCCAACCTGAAGCTTTCTTT.